The clone carrying this T cell receptor (beta chain) was seen many times. As yet, its antigen is unknown. The entry originates in a study of neurological immune-mediated disorders. Whole-study results and caveats: Expanded clones shared no CDR3 amino acid sequences across subjects, suggesting private repertoires in all groups.

The CDR3 has 17 amino acids. Losses at the gene ends were 4 bases for V and 1 base for J; bases not matched to a gene: 14. Germline assignment: CDR1 SQVTM and CDR2 ANQGSEA. TCRdb re-called the 5' RACE reads with MiXCR, one entry per CDR3 protein. The table includes about 48,000 distinct CDR3 sequences, roughly 25% detected once. This sequence joins TRBV29-1 and TRBJ2-3; 7 nucleotides match TRBD1. The sample taken for sequencing was PBMCs. The sequence derives from a woman in her 70s in good health. DNA for the CDR3: TGCAGCGTTGCCCCCGGGACAGCGAGTTCCCGCACAGATACGCAGTATTTT. Amino acid sequence: CSVAPGTASSRTDTQYF.